This T cell receptor beta chain was captured by sequencing in a study of cytomegalovirus exposure and HLA in healthy donors. Findings of the study overall: There were a few CMV-associated chains whose specificity for CMV antigens was confirmed in vitro.

Researchers ran the PCR with 60 Vbeta and 13 Jbeta primers. TCRdb keeps only in-frame clones here, not all; method: immunoSEQ multiplex PCR. The profile shows 110,000 to 150,000 clones, roughly four fifths of them singletons. V gave up 3 bases and J gave up 2 bases, with 8 bases separating them. The germline V gene has CDR1 SGHNT and CDR2 YYREEE (reference sequence). This CDR3 region has 13 residues. As regards this clone: What it recognizes is unknown.

At the time of sampling, donors were nominally healthy, though unrecorded immune exposures were likely. The source is a woman between 45 and 65 years old in good health and CMV-seropositive. V and J are TRBV5-4 and TRBJ2-5; D ambiguous. The specimen was PBMCs. The CDR3 DNA sequence: TGTGCCAGCAGCTCACTACCTCAAGAGACCCAGTACTTC. As protein: CASSSLPQETQYF.